The next 9 T cell receptor beta chains were all read from a single sample in a study of T cells in Graves' hyperthyroidism and ophthalmopathy. The TCR beta CDR3 regions underwent amplification using RNA transcripts as the source. In the first-round RT-PCR of the TCR CDR3, the HTBI primer set was used. TCRdb re-analysed the multiplex PCR reads in MiXCR, keeping a single row per CDR3 protein. This table holds 600,000 to 750,000 distinct CDR3 sequences, around 15% found once. Sequenced input: blood. Source of these receptors: a man in his forties or fifties with Graves' hyperthyroidism.

This clonotype was counted many times. The V and J genes are TRBV28 and TRBJ2-7; D call uncertain. The CDR3 is 14 amino acids. Trimming stripped 8 bases from V and 3 bases from J, with 17 bases between. CDR1 is MDHEN, CDR2 SYDVKM, per germline. CDR3 protein: CASQTPGRHYEQYF. The CDR3 coding sequence is TGTGCCAGCCAGACCCCGGGCCGACACTACGAGCAGTACTTC.

This clonotype was found many times. The chain carries TRBV2 and TRBJ2-1; 11 positions agree with TRBD2. Germline V CDR1 and CDR2: SNHLY, FYNNEI. The CDR3 runs to 15 residues. The V gene end was trimmed by 6 bases and the J gene end by 3 bases; junction bases not matched to a gene: 4. CDR3 coding DNA: TGTGCCAGCAGCGTACTAGCGGGAGACTACAATGAGCAGTTCTTC. Translated: CASSVLAGDYNEQFF.

Ten or more counts support this clonotype. J is TRBJ1-1 and V is TRBV27; D perhaps matches TRBD1 (6 bases). CDR3 size: 14 residues. Per the germline V gene, CDR1 is MNHEY and CDR2 is SMNVEV (reference sequence). Trimming took 0 bases from V and 6 from J, leaving 11 bases between them. The CDR3 DNA reads TGTGCCAGCAGTTTATCACAGCGGACAGCTGAAGCTTTCTTT. Its translation is CASSLSQRTAEAFF.

This clonotype was counted at least ten times. V usage is TRBV28 and J usage is TRBJ1-2; D is unresolved. The CDR3 consists of 12 residues. The germline gives CDR1 MDHEN, CDR2 SYDVKM. V gave up 7 bases and J gave up 6 bases, with 12 bases separating them. The CDR3 loop reads CASNSAQDGYTF. DNA for the CDR3: TGTGCCAGCAACTCCGCCCAAGATGGCTACACCTTC.

This clonotype appeared many times. The rearrangement joins TRBV30 to TRBJ2-7; 8 bases line up with TRBD1. There are 13 residues in the CDR3. With V trimmed by 2 bases and J by 6 bases, 6 bases remained unmatched. Germline lookup yields CDR1 GTSNPN and CDR2 SVGIG (reference sequence). CDR3 sequence (DNA): TGTGCCTGGAGTACAGGGGGTCTCGGCGAGCAGTACTTC. Its protein product is CAWSTGGLGEQYF.

This clonotype was detected only a few times. The chain recombines TRBV29-1 with TRBJ2-1; D perhaps matches TRBD1 (6 bases). The CDR3 extends over 15 amino acids. Germline CDR1 is SQVTM and CDR2 is ANQGSEA. V dropped 7 bases and J dropped 8 bases, with 24 bases sitting between them. The CDR3 loop reads CSACRLQGGIDEQFF. The CDR3 DNA reads as TGCAGCGCATGCCGGCTACAGGGTGGGATCGATGAGCAGTTCTTC.

This clonotype was seen ten or more times. J is TRBJ2-1 and V is TRBV28; perhaps TRBD2 as D (5 bases). The V gene lost 6 bases and the J gene lost 6 bases, with 12 bases spanning the gap. CDR1 is MDHEN, CDR2 SYDVKM, per germline. This CDR3 is built from 13 residues. CDR3 residues: CASRRREGNEQFF. Here the CDR3 DNA reads TGTGCCAGCAGGCGCCGCGAGGGCAATGAGCAGTTCTTC.

This clonotype was recorded many times. The chain joins TRBV11-2 to TRBJ2-1; 12 bases are shared with TRBD2. V shed 5 bases, J shed 7 bases, and the junction held 21 bases outside the gene matches. The CDR3 is 20 amino acids. From germline, CDR1 is SGHAT and CDR2 FQNNGV. CDR3 protein: CASSPRRRGWTSGMTNEQFF. CDR3 DNA: TGTGCCAGCAGCCCCCGCAGACGCGGGTGGACTAGCGGGATGACAAATGAGCAGTTCTTC.

This clonotype was detected ten times or more. The chain joins TRBV12-3 or TRBV12-4 to TRBJ2-3; TRBD2 is a possible D gene (6 bases). The CDR3 spans 14 residues. V was cut by 7 bases and J by 3 bases, with 14 bases left in between. The CDR3 nucleotides read TGTGCCAGCAAGCCGGGAGTTGGGACAGATACGCAGTATTTT. It specifies CASKPGVGTDTQYF.